The rows below give T cell receptor beta chains drawn from one sample of a study of OX40 agonist ivuxolimab in advanced cancers. The data were produced by immunoSEQ multiplex PCR, yet TCRdb's version contains in-frame clones alone and is incomplete. The sample includes more than 65,000 clones, approximately 80% of them seen just once. This material consisted of CD4+ or CD8+ T cells sorted from blood, taken in a trial of the OX40 agonist ivuxolimab. The receptors come from an adult with an advanced solid tumor such as melanoma, head and neck, liver or kidney cancer. CDR3s include the opening cysteine and the closing phenylalanine or tryptophan. D genes are given only for firm matches. Clone size is given for some rows only: seen once, a few or many times, or a class if the clone is expanded.

v_call	clone_size	j_call	d_call	cdr3_aa	cdr3_nt
TRBV27	.	TRBJ2-1	.	CASSLSTRGNEQFF	TGTGCCAGCAGTTTATCCACAAGAGGGAATGAGCAGTTCTTC
TRBV18	.	TRBJ1-5	.	CASSPQGSNQPQHF	TGTGCCAGCTCACCTCAGGGGAGCAATCAGCCCCAGCATTTT
TRBV7-2	.	TRBJ2-1	.	CASSLGGGAYNEQFF	TGTGCCAGCAGCTTAGGGGGCGGGGCCTACAATGAGCAGTTCTTC
TRBV5-1	once	TRBJ2-2	TRBD2	CASSLGGGLSTGELFF	TGCGCCAGCAGCTTGGGCGGGGGGCTAAGCACCGGGGAGCTGTTTTTT
TRBV18	.	TRBJ2-1	.	CASSLTRSERNEQFF	TGTGCCAGCTCGCTAACACGGTCCGAGCGCAATGAGCAGTTCTTC
TRBV7-3	.	TRBJ2-1	TRBD1	CASSSSGGTGTNEQFF	TGTGCCAGCAGCTCCTCGGGCGGGACAGGGACCAATGAGCAGTTCTTC
TRBV6-5	.	TRBJ1-2	TRBD1	CASSAPGQGAYGYTF	TGTGCCAGCAGTGCGCCGGGACAGGGGGCGTATGGCTACACCTTC
TRBV15	few	TRBJ2-2	TRBD2	CATSRGGGSAGELFF	TGTGCCACCAGCAGAGGGGGCGGGAGCGCCGGGGAGCTGTTTTTT
TRBV5-1	.	TRBJ1-3	.	CASSSGGSSGNTIYF	TGCGCCAGCAGCTCGGGGGGTAGCTCTGGAAACACCATATATTTT
TRBV19	.	TRBJ1-2	.	CASSFQGTHGYTF	TGTGCCAGTAGTTTTCAGGGGACGCATGGCTACACCTTC
TRBV5-1	.	TRBJ1-4	TRBD1	CASSYRQGVGEKLFF	TGCGCCAGCAGCTATCGACAGGGGGTAGGTGAAAAACTGTTTTTT
TRBV7-2	.	TRBJ2-1	.	CASSLGHSTYNEQFF	TGTGCCAGCAGCTTAGGCCACTCTACCTACAATGAGCAGTTCTTC
TRBV30	.	TRBJ2-6	.	CACLSWGGAGANVLTF	TGTGCCTGCCTCTCCTGGGGAGGTGCTGGGGCCAACGTCCTGACTTTC
TRBV28	.	TRBJ2-4	.	CASSFSNIQYF	TGTGCCAGCAGTTTTTCGAACATTCAGTACTTC
TRBV15	few	TRBJ2-1	TRBD2	CATSMSLAGGGEQFF	TGTGCCACCAGCATGAGTCTAGCGGGAGGTGGGGAGCAGTTCTTC
TRBV7-9	few	TRBJ2-2	TRBD1	CASSPWGQLNTGELFF	TGTGCCAGCAGCCCCTGGGGACAGCTAAACACCGGGGAGCTGTTTTTT
TRBV6-5	.	TRBJ2-5	.	CASTPGPRETQYF	TGTGCCAGCACACCCGGGCCAAGGGAGACCCAGTACTTC
TRBV27	.	TRBJ2-3	.	CASRGQGTDTQYF	TGTGCCAGCAGGGGGCAGGGCACAGATACGCAGTATTTT
TRBV19	.	TRBJ2-1	.	CASSARNEQFF	TGTGCCAGTAGTGCCCGCAATGAGCAGTTCTTC